This TCR beta chain was identified during a study of long-term antiretroviral therapy in people with HIV (dated by TCRdb to about 2022). Regarding the complete study: The earliest samples were collected about a decade before the 2015 WHO recommendation for immediate ART, when ART was typically delayed until CD4 counts fell. This retrospective serial study examined whether starting ART and sustained HIV suppression were associated with changes in the composition and diversity of the TRB repertoire in peripheral blood. The cohort contributed roughly 190 cryopreserved PBMC samples from about 30 adults with confirmed HIV infection, collected serially over a mean of about 6 years (range 1-12). Of the 25 to 30 participants with HIV, about a dozen were female. No cross-contamination during QIAcube processing was shown when test extractions of a monoclonal T-cell line were performed alongside some 33 polyclonal samples. The paper's findings and limits, for the study overall: A significant increase in TRB diversity was found to be associated with ART initiation, although TRB diversity was observed to remain significantly below that of transplant donor controls even after long-term ART. Narrower CDR3 length ranges were observed in HIV repertoires than in controls, and an antigen-experienced repertoire with only a slight naive shift after ART was suggested by the network structure. Since PBMC availability was limited, sequencing covered only the TCR beta chain, with no alpha chain pairing. Inferences about post-ART repertoire changes were limited because no data were available on ART adherence, viral resistance or therapy changes. The repertoire was dominated across all time points by expanded TRB clones identified before ART initiation, although this dominance was seen to fluctuate and to decrease in many PLHIV after ART. The samples were dated from about 2003 to 2017, and the ART regimens that were used may be less effective than current ART regimens. Because cell numbers in pre-ART samples were limited, unsorted PBMC were profiled instead of sorted CD4+ and CD8+ T cells.

On this clone itself: This receptor's antigen is unknown. One base away there is no much larger clone; base qualities are not given.

The CDR3, cysteine through phenylalanine, is 13 amino acids long. The sequence is cut down to CDR3 DNA, 39 bases in frame from base 1. V is cut by 3 bases and J by 3 bases, and the space between the germline ends is 8 bases. Sequences MNHNS (CDR1) and SASEGT (CDR2) are obtained from the germline V gene. Inclusion was restricted to participants for whom at least one PBMC sample before ART initiation and at least two post-ART samples were available. Every participant with HIV received treatment in the United States of America. Before DNA extraction, cryopreserved samples of about 1-11 million PBMC were thawed and then washed. At the time of the earliest PBMC sample for each participant with HIV, ages ranged from roughly 20 to 54 years. PBMC samples from each participant spanned 1-4 timepoints before ART initiation and 2-8 timepoints after ART initiation, with a median of 7 samples. For every participant, serial HIV viral load, CD4+ T-cell count, ART history and demographic data were obtained. A Qiagen kit on a QIAcube was used to extract genomic DNA from unsorted PBMC, with samples processed in batches of 12.

The immunoSEQ hsTCRB v3.0 assay was used at survey level resolution to sequence the TRB variable region. The targeted TRB sequencing depth was roughly 35,000-50,000 T-cell genomes per sample. TRB libraries were pooled and sequenced on an Illumina MiSeq using a v3 150-cycle kit. The paper's data handling went like this. Repertoire analysis was run in R within a reproducible Nextflow workflow that covered QC, data transformation and analysis. LymphoSeq2, an R package for exploring AIRR-Seq data, was used to implement the custom analyses. A handful of samples that produced fewer than 5000 total TRB sequences were removed, so 200 or so HIV repertoires were analyzed. Among the 180 to 200 retained HIV repertoires, some 59 were collected before ART initiation and some 130 after ART initiation. Repertoires were downsampled to 5000 TRB nucleotide sequences, with summary statistics averaged over 100 downsampling iterations. The analysis kept only TRB sequences whose CDR3 regions were at least seven amino acids long. Diversity was measured with a Shannon entropy-derived clonality score and the Gini coefficient. Repertoire networks linked the top 5000 CDR3 amino acid sequences whenever two sequences differed by an edit distance of one. GLIPH2 predicted antigen specificity groups and MHC restriction for TRB CDR3 amino acid sequences. Known CMV, EBV, HIV or tissue antigen associations were flagged by matching CDR3 amino acid sequences against VDJdb and McPAS-TCR. Pre-ART, post-ART and control groups were compared with Wilcoxon signed-rank tests and Holm-Bonferroni correction. The immuneACCESS repertoire file appears here via TCRdb, limited to in-frame rearrangements. These files lack a portion of the clones; in checked studies, under half of the deficit traces to unresolved V genes, and the cause of the others is not known. That table supplies the V and J calls and clone size; D and trimming were determined from the DNA. Within this sample are tens of thousands of clones, with 80% to 85% of them counted one time only. The biggest ten clones account for 5.5% to 7% of the sample.

Here the sequenced sample was unsorted PBMCs, taken 0.4 years after starting antiretroviral therapy. The chain employs TRBV6-1 and TRBJ1-2; the D segment could be TRBD1, given 5 matching bases. The sequence was obtained from a man aged 18 to 30 with HIV. The CDR3 loop reads CASSEWGDYGYTF. The DNA sequence is TGTGCCAGCAGTGAGTGGGGCGACTATGGCTACACCTTC.